This section outlines one T cell receptor beta chain sequence together with its context. The V gene lost 2 bases and the J gene lost 1 base, with 8 bases spanning the gap. The germline CDR1 and CDR2 sequences are LGHDT and YNNKEL (reference sequence). The CDR3 has 14 residues. This record belongs to a study of blood T cell repertoires in COVID-19. Turning to the study itself: The United States, Italy and Spain were the sources of the acute and convalescent COVID-19 samples. The cDNA or gDNA used as material had been derived from T cells, B-cell-depleted T cells, or PBMCs.

Original processing methods: Estimated nucleated cell counts came from reference gene primer amplification. Only in-frame clones appear in the TCRdb table, and some are missing; sequencing was by immunoSEQ multiplex PCR. The V and J calls and the clone size are those of that table, but D and trimming were determined from the DNA. The table has roughly 76,000 clones, around nine tenths seen once. The sample taken for sequencing was peripheral blood. The chain links TRBV3-1 (or the pseudogene TRBV3-2) to TRBJ1-1; D is ambiguous. The sequence was obtained from a man aged 50-60 years with acute or convalescent COVID-19. The CDR3, as DNA: TGTGCCAGCAGCCAATTCAAAAAGAACACTGAAGCTTTCTTT. It is translated as CASSQFKKNTEAFF.